This entry lists 23 T cell receptor beta chains sequenced from one sample in a study of T cells after yellow fever vaccination. TCRdb reprocessed the 5' RACE reads with MiXCR, giving one entry per CDR3 protein. The sample records approximately 160,000 distinct CDR3 sequences, around 9.3% being singletons. Material: CD8+ T cells sorted from PBMCs, obtained 45 days after the yellow fever booster vaccination. All receptors derive from a man younger than 35 who received the YFV17D yellow fever vaccine.

This clonotype was counted a few times. This chain connects TRBV20-1 to TRBJ2-1; 7 nucleotides align to TRBD1. Germline V gene lookup returns CDR1 DFQATT and CDR2 SNEGSKA (reference sequence). The length of the CDR3 is 16 residues. With V trimmed by 5 bases and J by 3 bases, 13 bases remained unmatched. The CDR3 sequence is CSAPYPTGVGYNEQFF. The CDR3 DNA reads TGCAGTGCTCCATACCCTACAGGGGTAGGCTACAATGAGCAGTTCTTC.

The rearrangement uses TRBV6-5 and TRBJ1-2, with D unresolved. This CDR3 spans 15 amino acids. Per the germline V gene, CDR1 is MNHEY and CDR2 is SVGAGI. V was shortened by 2 bases and J by 7 bases, with 17 bases between the two germline ends. The CDR3 region has the DNA TGTGCCAGCAGTTACACCCGCCGGGCAGAGGGTGGCTACACCTTC. As protein: CASSYTRRAEGGYTF.

A single count supports this clonotype. CDR3 in amino acids: CASSDPGQGATEAFF. Written as DNA, the CDR3 is TGTGCCAGTAGTGACCCAGGACAGGGGGCCACTGAAGCTTTCTTT. The V and J genes are TRBV24-1 and TRBJ1-1; 11 nucleotides line up with TRBD1. V lost 11 bases and J lost 4; bases outside the gene matches: 11. Germline CDR1 and CDR2: KGHDR and SFDVKD. The CDR3 contains 15 residues.

The chain employs TRBV29-1 and TRBJ1-4, with D uncertain. This CDR3 comprises 14 residues. With 0 bases removed from V and 0 bases from J, the gap between germline ends came to 5 bases. Germline V gives CDR1 SQVTM, CDR2 ANQGSEA. The CDR3 region is CSVEERATNEKLFF. The CDR3 bases are TGCAGCGTTGAAGAGAGGGCAACTAATGAAAAACTGTTTTTT.

This chain links TRBV19 with TRBJ2-7, with D tentatively TRBD1 or TRBD2 (5 bases each). In germline, CDR1 is LNHDA, CDR2 SQIVND (reference sequence). This CDR3 is 14 amino acids long. Trimming shortened V by 2 bases and J by 3 bases, and 11 bases separated the two germline ends. The CDR3 sequence is CASSIRGSYYEQYF. Written as DNA, the CDR3 is TGTGCCAGTAGTATACGGGGCAGCTACTACGAGCAGTACTTC.

The chain is built from TRBV29-1 and TRBJ2-7; D ambiguous. Germline V gene sequence: CDR1 SQVTM, CDR2 ANQGSEA. V was trimmed by 3 bases and J by 4 bases, leaving 13 bases between them. The CDR3 is made up of 13 amino acids. Here the CDR3 DNA reads TGCAGCGTTGAGTATCCCGGCGGTTACGAGCAGTACTTC. It specifies CSVEYPGGYEQYF.

The V call is TRBV3-1, the J call TRBJ1-1; D gene ambiguous. V lost 1 base and J lost 1, with 10 bases in between. Germline lookup yields CDR1 LGHDT and CDR2 YNNKEL (reference sequence). CDR3 size: 15 residues. CDR3 sequence reads: CASSQVGFENTEAFF. The CDR3 bases are TGTGCCAGCAGCCAAGTCGGGTTCGAGAACACTGAAGCTTTCTTT. The full variable domain, rest sourced from reference TRBV3-1 and TRBJ1-1, is DTAVSQTPKYLVTQMGNDKSIKCEQNLGHDTMYWYKQDSKKFLKIMFSYNNKELIINETVPNRFSPKSPDKAHLNLHINSLELGDSAVYFCASSQVGFENTEAFFGQGTRLTVV.

At least ten counts were recorded for this clonotype. The chain uses TRBV25-1 and TRBJ2-5, with D perhaps assigned TRBD1 or TRBD2 (5 bases each). The germline gives CDR1 MGHDK, CDR2 SYGVNS. The CDR3 is made up of 15 amino acids. V was clipped by 2 bases and J by 0 bases, with 10 bases between them. The CDR3 loop is CASSERDGYQETQYF. DNA for the CDR3: TGTGCCAGCAGTGAACGGGACGGGTACCAAGAGACCCAGTACTTC.

In this sample, this clonotype turned up many times. V and J are TRBV6-5 and TRBJ2-1; D perhaps matches TRBD1 (6 bases). CDR1 is MNHEY, CDR2 SVGAGI, per germline. The germline V and J ends were trimmed by 10 bases and 2 bases, with 18 bases remaining between them. There are 15 residues in the CDR3. This chain's CDR3 is CATFDARDTYNEQFF. The CDR3 DNA sequence: TGTGCCACCTTTGACGCCCGGGACACCTACAATGAGCAGTTCTTC.

In this sample, this clonotype turned up a few times. V is TRBV12-3 or TRBV12-4 and J is TRBJ2-3, with D perhaps matching TRBD2 (5 bases). CDR3 length: 14 amino acids. V dropped 3 bases and J dropped 2 bases, with 9 bases sitting between them. The CDR3 DNA sequence: TGTGCCAGCAGTTTCCAACTAGACACAGATACGCAGTATTTT. Encoded protein: CASSFQLDTDTQYF.

This clonotype was detected only a few times. V usage is TRBV13 and J usage is TRBJ2-7; D is possibly TRBD1 (5 bases). Germline values: CDR1 PRHDT, CDR2 FYEKMQ (reference sequence). The CDR3 is 14 amino acids. V lost 1 base and J lost 1, with 8 bases in between. The CDR3 loop is CASSLVRESYEQYV. DNA of the CDR3: TGTGCCAGCAGCTTAGTCAGGGAATCCTACGAGCAGTACGTC.

In this sample, this clonotype turned up a few times. The rearrangement links TRBV7-9 to TRBJ2-5; D possibly corresponds to TRBD2 (6 bases). The germline V gene has CDR1 SEHNR and CDR2 FQNEAQ (reference sequence). Trimming cost V 1 base and J 4 bases, with 13 bases left between them. CDR3 size: 15 residues. The CDR3 region has the DNA TGTGCCAGCAGCTTAGTTCAACTAGCCCCAGAGACCCAGTACTTC. Translated: CASSLVQLAPETQYF.

This clonotype was seen more than once but under ten times. The chain uses TRBV6-1 and TRBJ1-1, with D perhaps matching TRBD1 (5 bases). Trimming removed 9 bases at V and 7 bases at J, with 18 bases between. Germline-derived CDR1 and CDR2 are MNHNS and SASEGT. The CDR3 runs to 13 residues. The CDR3 bases are TGTGCCAGTATCAAGGGGATGGGCCTTGAAGCTTTCTTT. Translation: CASIKGMGLEAFF.

This CDR3 reads CASSRVRNTEAFF. CDR3 DNA: TGCGCCAGCAGCCGAGTCAGGAACACTGAAGCTTTCTTT. The rearrangement uses TRBV4-3 and TRBJ1-1; D uncertain. This CDR3 comprises 13 residues. Per the germline V gene, CDR1 is LGHNA and CDR2 is YSLEER. The V and J ends lost 4 bases and 1 base respectively, with 7 bases between them.

This clonotype was counted between two and nine times. The chain uses TRBV5-5 and TRBJ2-7; TRBD2 matches 8 bases. The CDR3 runs 16 residues. The ends lost 5 bases at V and 0 bases at J; junction bases unmatched: 10. CDR1 is SGHKS, CDR2 YYEKEE, per germline (reference sequence). CDR3 residues: CASSWASRGGSYEQYF. The CDR3 DNA reads TGTGCCAGCAGTTGGGCATCCCGGGGGGGCTCCTACGAGCAGTACTTC.

This chain connects TRBV7-9 to TRBJ1-1, with D unclear. This CDR3 has 11 residues. Germline V gene data show CDR1 as SEHNR and CDR2 as FQNEAQ (reference sequence). V was cut by 2 bases and J by 7 bases, with 5 bases left in between. CDR3 nucleotides: TGTGCCAGCAGCTTATTGCATGAAGCTTTCTTT. This encodes CASSLLHEAFF.

The chain is built from TRBV7-8 and TRBJ2-1; 12 nucleotides line up with TRBD2. The CDR3 has 15 residues. CDR1 is SGHVS, CDR2 FQNEAQ, per germline. With 5 bases clipped from V and 8 bases from J, the junction kept 7 bases outside the gene matches. The CDR3 region has the DNA TGTGCCAGCAGCACACTAGCGGGGGGTTGGGATGAGCAGTTCTTC. Translated: CASSTLAGGWDEQFF.

The chain links TRBV29-1 to TRBJ1-2; 7 nucleotides agree with TRBD1. CDR3 length: 13 amino acids. Germline-derived CDR1 and CDR2 are SQVTM and ANQGSEA. V lost 7 bases to trimming and J lost 4 bases; unmatched junction nucleotides: 9. DNA for the CDR3: TGCAGCGCCCGATGGGACAGCCCCTATGGCTACACCTTC. It specifies CSARWDSPYGYTF. Full variable domain (outside the CDR3, taken from reference TRBV29-1 and TRBJ1-2): SAVISQKPSRDICQRGTSLTIQCQVDSQVTMMFWYRQQPGQSLTLIATANQGSEATYESGFVIDKFPISRPNLTFSTLTVSNMSPEDSSIYLCSARWDSPYGYTFGSGTRLTVV.

V is TRBV7-9 and J is TRBJ2-5; a weak D match, TRBD2 (6 bases). The V end lost 6 bases, the J end lost 4 bases, and 12 bases lay between the germline ends. The CDR3 runs 13 residues. The germline V gene encodes CDR1 SEHNR and CDR2 FQNEAQ (reference sequence). In DNA, the CDR3 is TGTGCCAGCAGTCCGACTAGTTCAGAGACCCAGTACTTC. It specifies CASSPTSSETQYF.

Here the CDR3 DNA reads TGTGCCGCTCGCGTTTGGGGGTACGAGCAGTACTTC. It codes for CAARVWGYEQYF. V gene TRBV6-1 combines with J gene TRBJ2-7, with D possibly being TRBD1 or TRBD2 (5 bases each). V lost 11 bases, J lost 4 bases, and 15 bases lay in between. The CDR3 contains 12 residues. Germline-derived CDR1 and CDR2 are MNHNS and SASEGT.

The chain has TRBV10-3 and TRBJ1-1; no reliable D call. The CDR3 spans 15 residues. V shed 0 bases and J shed 1 base, with 9 bases lying between them. CDR1 and CDR2 from the germline V gene are ENHRY and SYGVKD. This CDR3 is CAISESEVANTEAFF. CDR3 sequence (DNA): TGTGCCATCAGTGAGTCAGAGGTGGCGAACACTGAAGCTTTCTTT.

This clonotype was observed a few times. The rearrangement links TRBV28 to TRBJ2-7, with D tentatively TRBD1 or TRBD2 (6 bases each). This CDR3 has 16 residues. The ends were cut back, 3 bases at V and 2 bases at J, with 17 bases in the middle. Germline-derived CDR1 and CDR2 are MDHEN and SYDVKM. Here the CDR3 reads CASSFGGRSVPYEQYV. The CDR3 region has the DNA TGTGCCAGCAGTTTTGGGGGGCGGAGCGTCCCCTACGAGCAGTACGTC.

The V gene is TRBV6-4, the J gene TRBJ2-3; 8 bases align to TRBD2. The CDR3 has 16 amino acids. V shed 0 bases and J 0 bases; nucleotides not matched to a gene: 2. Germline CDR1 is MRHNA and CDR2 is SNTAGT. CDR3 sequence reads: CASSDSGLASTDTQYF. In DNA form, the CDR3 reads TGTGCCAGCAGTGACTCCGGACTAGCTAGCACAGATACGCAGTATTTT.